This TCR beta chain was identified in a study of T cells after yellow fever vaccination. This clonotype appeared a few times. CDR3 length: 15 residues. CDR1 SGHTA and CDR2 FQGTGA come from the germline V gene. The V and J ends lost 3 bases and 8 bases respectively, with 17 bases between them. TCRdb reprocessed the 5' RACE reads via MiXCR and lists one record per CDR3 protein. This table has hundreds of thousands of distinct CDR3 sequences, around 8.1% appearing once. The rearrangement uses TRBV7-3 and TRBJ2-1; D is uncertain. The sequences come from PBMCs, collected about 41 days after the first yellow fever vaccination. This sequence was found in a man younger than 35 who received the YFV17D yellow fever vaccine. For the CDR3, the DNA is TGTGCCAGCAGCTTGGGCGCAGCCTTGATCTATGAGCAGTTCTTC. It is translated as CASSLGAALIYEQFF.